Below are 18 T cell receptor beta chains sequenced from a single sample in a study of blood T cell repertoires in COVID-19. The method was immunoSEQ multiplex PCR; TCRdb's version includes in-frame clones alone and lacks a portion of them. Of 50,000 to 60,000 clones in the sample, 90% were seen once. The sample taken for sequencing was peripheral blood. Receptors originate from a man aged 40-49 years with acute or convalescent COVID-19.

The chain uses TRBV25-1 and TRBJ1-5; no clear D gene. CDR1 and CDR2 from the germline V gene are MGHDK and SYGVNS. The CDR3 runs to 14 residues. The V and J ends lost 2 bases and 3 bases respectively, with 8 bases between them. The CDR3 nucleotides read TGTGCCAGCAGTGAAGCCGGTGACAATCAGCCCCAGCATTTT. It encodes CASSEAGDNQPQHF.

The gene calls are TRBV7-2 and TRBJ2-5; TRBD2 matches 7 bases. CDR1 and CDR2 from the germline V gene are SGHTA and FQGNSA. The CDR3 covers 13 residues. Germline trimming cut 6 bases from V and 3 bases from J; bases unmatched to any gene: 4. In nucleotides, the CDR3 is TGTGCCAGCAGTAGCGGGTCTGAAGAGACCCAGTACTTC. It translates to CASSSGSEETQYF.

This clone turned up a few times. The V and J genes are TRBV6-2 or TRBV6-3 and TRBJ2-7; D is possibly TRBD1 (6 bases). The CDR3 is 14 residues long. The germline V and J ends were trimmed by 2 bases and 5 bases, with 13 bases remaining between them. CDR1 is MNHEY, CDR2 SVGEGT, per germline. CDR3 in DNA: TGTGCCAGCAGTTACCCGGACAGTAGCCACGAGCAGTACTTC. Translated: CASSYPDSSHEQYF.

The chain is built from TRBV29-1 and TRBJ2-1; tentative D call: TRBD2 (6 bases). Trimming removed 7 bases from V and 0 bases from J, with 16 bases in between. This CDR3 contains 15 residues. Per the germline V gene, CDR1 is SQVTM and CDR2 is ANQGSEA. The CDR3 DNA is TGCAGCGCCGGGCGGGGTGCTAGCTCCTACAATGAGCAGTTCTTC. Amino acid sequence: CSAGRGASSYNEQFF.

CDR3 bases: TGTGCCAGCAGCTTCGACAGTTACGAGCAGTACTTC. The encoded protein is CASSFDSYEQYF. The V call is TRBV7-6, the J call TRBJ2-7, with TRBD1 as a possible D gene (5 bases). CDR1 is SGHVS and CDR2 is FNYEAQ in the germline V gene. Trimming left V 3 bases short and J 4 bases short, with 7 bases between. The CDR3 is made up of 12 amino acids.

The V gene is TRBV13, the J gene TRBJ1-4; D is perhaps TRBD1 (5 bases). The CDR3 is made up of 14 amino acids. Trimming left V 3 bases short and J 6 bases short, with 11 bases between. Germline CDR1 and CDR2: PRHDT and FYEKMQ (reference sequence). The CDR3 sequence is CASSFRGIYEKLFF. CDR3 in DNA: TGTGCCAGCAGCTTTCGGGGGATCTATGAAAAACTGTTTTTT.

The chain combines TRBV2 with TRBJ1-5, with a tentative D call TRBD1 (5 bases). This CDR3 comprises 13 residues. Germline-derived CDR1 and CDR2 are SNHLY and FYNNEI. Between the trimmed V and J ends, which lost 6 bases and 7 bases, there was a span of 13 bases. The CDR3 sequence is CASRGLGSQPQHF. The CDR3, as DNA: TGTGCCAGCAGGGGGCTAGGTAGCCAGCCCCAGCATTTT.

V gene TRBV2 combines with J gene TRBJ1-1, with 7 bases lining up with TRBD1. This CDR3 region has 12 residues. V shed 6 bases and J 7 bases; nucleotides not matched to a gene: 5. CDR1 is SNHLY and CDR2 is FYNNEI in the germline V gene. The CDR3: CASSTGQFEAFF. CDR3 DNA sequence: TGTGCCAGCAGCACGGGACAGTTTGAAGCTTTCTTT.

The chain has TRBV6-4 and TRBJ2-1, with TRBD1 identical over 10 bases. Losses at the gene ends were 2 bases for V and 5 bases for J; bases not matched to a gene: 6. Germline CDR1 is MRHNA and CDR2 is SNTAGT. The length of the CDR3 is 16 residues. The CDR3 nucleotides read TGTGCCAGCAGTGACGCCCCCGGGACAGGGGACAATGAGCAGTTCTTC. Protein product: CASSDAPGTGDNEQFF.

In its sample, this clone was seen once. The rearrangement uses TRBV9 and TRBJ1-2; 7 bases match TRBD1. Per germline, CDR1 SGDLS and CDR2 YYNGEE. CDR3 length equals 14 residues. Trimming at V came to 4 bases and at J to 5 bases, leaving 8 bases not matched to a gene. The CDR3 coding sequence is TGTGCCAGCAGCCCCGGGACAGTGACTTATGGCTACACCTTC. Its protein product is CASSPGTVTYGYTF. Using reference TRBV9 and TRBJ1-2 for the parts outside the CDR3, the full variable domain is DSGVTQTPKHLITATGQRVTLRCSPRSGDLSVYWYQQSLDQGLQFLIQYYNGEERAKGNILERFSAQQFPDLHSELNLSSLELGDSALYFCASSPGTVTYGYTFGSGTRLTVV.

The chain combines TRBV27 with TRBJ2-1; 11 bases agree with TRBD2. This CDR3 spans 15 amino acids. Germline V CDR1 and CDR2: MNHEY, SMNVEV (reference sequence). J was trimmed by 6 bases and V by 7 bases; bases with no gene match: 8. The CDR3 sequence is CASTYLAGGGNEQFF. The CDR3 bases are TGTGCCAGCACCTACCTAGCGGGAGGAGGCAATGAGCAGTTCTTC.

The chain recombines TRBV6-4 with TRBJ2-7, with 7 bases that match TRBD2. The CDR3 length is 19 residues. Germline V lookup: CDR1 MRHNA, CDR2 SNTAGT. Trimming at V came to 2 bases and at J to 0 bases, leaving 16 bases not matched to a gene. Here the CDR3 DNA reads TGTGCCAGCAGTGACCTAGGGGCCGTCCGGGACTACTTCTCCTACGAGCAGTACTTC. Translated, it gives CASSDLGAVRDYFSYEQYF.

The V call is TRBV5-6, the J call TRBJ2-1; TRBD2 aligns across 8 bases. The CDR3 contains 13 residues. Germline V gives CDR1 SGHDT, CDR2 YYEEEE. V lost 0 bases and J lost 14; bases outside the gene matches: 7. CDR3 nucleotides: TGTGCCAGCAGCTTGGGTAGCAGCGGGAGTAAGTTCTTC. This sequence encodes CASSLGSSGSKFF.

The chain joins TRBV29-1 to TRBJ1-2; the D is unclear. Germline CDR1 and CDR2: SQVTM and ANQGSEA. Trimming stripped 3 bases from V and 7 bases from J, with 21 bases between. The CDR3 is 15 amino acids. CDR3 in amino acids: CSVETPSGALGGYTF. The CDR3 nucleotides are TGCAGCGTTGAGACCCCATCTGGAGCCCTAGGTGGCTACACCTTC.

This clone appeared once. J is TRBJ2-1 and V is TRBV7-6; the match to TRBD1 covers 7 bases. Germline V gene lookup returns CDR1 SGHVS and CDR2 FNYEAQ. V shed 5 bases, J shed 7 bases, and the junction held 14 bases outside the gene matches. This CDR3 is 16 amino acids long. CDR3 protein: CASSDDRAGYPNEQFF. The CDR3 DNA reads as TGTGCCAGCAGCGACGACAGGGCCGGCTATCCTAATGAGCAGTTCTTC. Filled out from reference TRBV7-6 and TRBJ2-1, the complete variable domain reads GAGVSQSPRYKVTKRGQDVALRCDPISGHVSLYWYRQALGQGPEFLTYFNYEAQQDKSGLPNDRFSAERPEGSISTLTIQRTEQRDSAMYRCASSDDRAGYPNEQFFGPGTRLTVL.

V gene TRBV19 combines with J gene TRBJ2-2; no clear D. Trimming took 5 bases from V and 1 from J, leaving 8 bases between them. The length of the CDR3 is 14 residues. Looked up from germline, CDR1 is LNHDA and CDR2 is SQIVND (reference sequence). In DNA form, the CDR3 reads TGTGCCAGTAGTCTAACCGTGAACACCGGGGAGCTGTTTTTT. The encoded protein is CASSLTVNTGELFF.

The J gene is TRBJ1-1, the V gene TRBV10-1; D possibly corresponds to TRBD1 (5 bases). The V end was cut by 4 bases, the J end by 1 base, with 7 bases between. The CDR3 extends over 13 amino acids. In germline, CDR1 is WNHNN, CDR2 SYGVQD (reference sequence). CDR3: CASSGQTNTEAFF. CDR3 in DNA: TGCGCCAGCAGTGGACAGACGAACACTGAAGCTTTCTTT.

The chain combines TRBV24-1 with TRBJ2-1, with 11 bases matching TRBD2. The CDR3 covers 15 residues. CDR1 is KGHDR and CDR2 is SFDVKD in the germline V gene. V shed 4 bases and J 10 bases; nucleotides not matched to a gene: 8. The CDR3 coding sequence is TGTGCCACCAGTGACTCGACTAGCGGGGCCCGGGAGCAGTTCTTC. Protein product: CATSDSTSGAREQFF.